This entry is about one TCR beta chain. The antigen is undetermined. TCRdb's copy holds only in-frame clones and misses some; the assay was immunoSEQ multiplex PCR. This sample carries over 30,000 clones, 80% to 95% of them seen once, and the ten largest clones take 5.1%. This specimen comes from a study of a mutant IDH1 vaccine in newly diagnosed glioma. Across the whole study: Radiotherapy alone preceded vaccination by 4-6 weeks; alternatively, vaccination started with temozolomide cycles.

CDR3 length equals 16 residues. The V end lost 3 bases, the J end lost 3 bases, and 18 bases lay between the germline ends. CDR1 and CDR2 (germline): MDHEN, SYDVKM. Time point defined: week 47, end of study. One vaccine dose held 300 ug of mutant IDH1 20-mer peptide and came with topical imiquimod. Eight vaccine injections were given to patients in weeks 1, 3, 5, 7, 11, 15, 19 and 23. The chain employs TRBV28 and TRBJ2-7; D might be TRBD2 (6 bases). The starting material was PBMCs, obtained from a glioma patient whose treatment included an IDH1 peptide vaccine. The TCR was taken from a woman in her thirties or forties with glioma. In DNA form, the CDR3 reads TGTGCCAGCAGTTTCGTCCCGGGAGTACCCAACTACGAGCAGTACTTC. Translation gives CASSFVPGVPNYEQYF. The complete variable domain, with remaining parts taken from reference TRBV28 and TRBJ2-7, reads DVKVTQSSRYLVKRTGEKVFLECVQDMDHENMFWYRQDPGLGLRLIYFSYDVKMKEKGDIPEGYSVSREKKERFSLILESASTNQTSMYLCASSFVPGVPNYEQYFGPGTRLTVT.